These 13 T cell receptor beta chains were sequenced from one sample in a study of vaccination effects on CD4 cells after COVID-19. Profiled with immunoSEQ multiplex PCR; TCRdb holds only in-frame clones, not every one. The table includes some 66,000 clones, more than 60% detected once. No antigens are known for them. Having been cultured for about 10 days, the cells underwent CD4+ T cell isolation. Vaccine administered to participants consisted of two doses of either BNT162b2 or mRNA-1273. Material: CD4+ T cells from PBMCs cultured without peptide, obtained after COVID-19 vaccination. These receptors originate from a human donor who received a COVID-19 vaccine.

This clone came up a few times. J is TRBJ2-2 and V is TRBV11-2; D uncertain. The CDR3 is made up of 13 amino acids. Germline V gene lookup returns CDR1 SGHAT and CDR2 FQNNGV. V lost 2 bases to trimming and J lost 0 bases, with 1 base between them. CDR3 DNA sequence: TGTGCCAGCAGCTTAACGAACACCGGGGAGCTGTTTTTT. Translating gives CASSLTNTGELFF.

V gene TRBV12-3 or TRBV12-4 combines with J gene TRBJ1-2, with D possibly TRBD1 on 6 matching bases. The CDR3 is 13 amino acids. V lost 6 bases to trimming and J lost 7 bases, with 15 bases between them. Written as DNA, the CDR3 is TGTGCCAGCAGCTTCGGACAGTACTCTGGCTACACCTTC. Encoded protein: CASSFGQYSGYTF.

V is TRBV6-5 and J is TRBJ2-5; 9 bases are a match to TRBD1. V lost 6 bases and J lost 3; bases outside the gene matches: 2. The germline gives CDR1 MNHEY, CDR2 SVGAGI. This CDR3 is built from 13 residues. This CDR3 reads CASSWDREETQYF. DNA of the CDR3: TGTGCCAGCAGCTGGGACAGGGAAGAGACCCAGTACTTC.

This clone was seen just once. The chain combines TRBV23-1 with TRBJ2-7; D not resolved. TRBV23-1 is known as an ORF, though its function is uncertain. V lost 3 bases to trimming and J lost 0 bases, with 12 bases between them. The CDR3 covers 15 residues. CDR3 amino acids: CASSHSLISSYEQYV. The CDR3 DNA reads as TGCGCCAGCAGTCATTCGCTAATAAGCTCCTACGAGCAGTACGTC.

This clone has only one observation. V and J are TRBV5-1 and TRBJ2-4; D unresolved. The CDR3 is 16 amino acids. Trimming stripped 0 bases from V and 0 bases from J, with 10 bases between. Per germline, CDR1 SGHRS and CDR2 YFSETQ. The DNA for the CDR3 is TGCGCCAGCAGCTTGGCACCGAGTCTAGCCAAAAACATTCAGTACTTC. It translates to CASSLAPSLAKNIQYF.

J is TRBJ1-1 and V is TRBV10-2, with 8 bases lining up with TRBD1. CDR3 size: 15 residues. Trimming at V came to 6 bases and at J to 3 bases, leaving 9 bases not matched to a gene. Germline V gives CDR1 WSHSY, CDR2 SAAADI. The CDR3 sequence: CASSVIRGPHTEAFF. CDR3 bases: TGCGCCAGCAGCGTTATCAGGGGGCCGCACACTGAAGCTTTCTTT.

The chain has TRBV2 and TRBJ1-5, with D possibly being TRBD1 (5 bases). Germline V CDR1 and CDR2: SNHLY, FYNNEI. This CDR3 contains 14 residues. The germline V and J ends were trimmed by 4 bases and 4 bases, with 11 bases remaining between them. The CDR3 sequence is CASSAQAVNQPQHF. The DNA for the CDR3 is TGTGCCAGCAGTGCACAGGCCGTAAATCAGCCCCAGCATTTT.

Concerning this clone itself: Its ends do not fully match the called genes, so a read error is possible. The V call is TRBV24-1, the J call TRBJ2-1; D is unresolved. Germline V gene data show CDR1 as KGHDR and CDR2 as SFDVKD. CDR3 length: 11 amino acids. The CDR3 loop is CATRDYNEQFF. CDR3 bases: TGTGCCACCAGGGATTACAATGAGCAGTTCTTC.

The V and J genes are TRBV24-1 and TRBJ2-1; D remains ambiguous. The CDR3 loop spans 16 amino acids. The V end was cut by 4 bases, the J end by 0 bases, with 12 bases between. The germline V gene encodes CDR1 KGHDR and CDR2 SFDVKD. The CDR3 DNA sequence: TGTGCCACCAGTGACGCCGGGCCCAGCTCCTACAATGAGCAGTTCTTC. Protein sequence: CATSDAGPSSYNEQFF.

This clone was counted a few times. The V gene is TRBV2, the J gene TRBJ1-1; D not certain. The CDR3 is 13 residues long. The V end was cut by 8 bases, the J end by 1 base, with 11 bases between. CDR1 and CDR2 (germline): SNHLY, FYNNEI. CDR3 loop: CASVMEGNTEAFF. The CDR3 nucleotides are TGTGCCAGCGTCATGGAGGGGAACACTGAAGCTTTCTTT.

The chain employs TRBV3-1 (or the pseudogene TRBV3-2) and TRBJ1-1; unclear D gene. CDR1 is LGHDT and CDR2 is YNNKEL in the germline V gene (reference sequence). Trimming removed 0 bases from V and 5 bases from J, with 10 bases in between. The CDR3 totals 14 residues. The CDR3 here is CASSQESGWTEAFF. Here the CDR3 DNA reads TGTGCCAGCAGCCAAGAATCGGGGTGGACTGAAGCTTTCTTT.

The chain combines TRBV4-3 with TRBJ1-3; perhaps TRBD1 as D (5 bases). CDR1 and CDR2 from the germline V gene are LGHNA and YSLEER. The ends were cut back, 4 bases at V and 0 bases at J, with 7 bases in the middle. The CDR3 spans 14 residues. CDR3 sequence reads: CASSLQGSGNTIYF. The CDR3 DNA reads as TGCGCCAGCAGCCTTCAGGGCTCTGGAAACACCATATATTTT.

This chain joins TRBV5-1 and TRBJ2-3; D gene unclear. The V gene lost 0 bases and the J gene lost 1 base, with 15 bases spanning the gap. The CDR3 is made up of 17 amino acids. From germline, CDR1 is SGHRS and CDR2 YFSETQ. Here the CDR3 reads CASSLGRFTDGTDTQYF. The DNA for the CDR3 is TGCGCCAGCAGCTTGGGCAGGTTTACAGATGGCACAGATACGCAGTATTTT.